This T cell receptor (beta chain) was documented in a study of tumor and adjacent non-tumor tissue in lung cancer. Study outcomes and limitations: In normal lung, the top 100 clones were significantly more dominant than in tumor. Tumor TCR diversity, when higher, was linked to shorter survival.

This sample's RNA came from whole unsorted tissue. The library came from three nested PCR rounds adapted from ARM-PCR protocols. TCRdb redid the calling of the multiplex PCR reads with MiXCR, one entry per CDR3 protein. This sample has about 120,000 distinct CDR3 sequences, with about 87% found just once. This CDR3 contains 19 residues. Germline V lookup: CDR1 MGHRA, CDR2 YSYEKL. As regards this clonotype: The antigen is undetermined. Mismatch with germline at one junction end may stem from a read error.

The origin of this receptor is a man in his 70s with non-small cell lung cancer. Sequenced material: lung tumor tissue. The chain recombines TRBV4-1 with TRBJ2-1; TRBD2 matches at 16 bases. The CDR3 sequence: CACSHPGLAGGSGKNVQFF. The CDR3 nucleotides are TGCGCCTGCAGCCATCCGGGACTAGCGGGGGGGTCAGGTAAAAATGTGCAGTTCTTC.